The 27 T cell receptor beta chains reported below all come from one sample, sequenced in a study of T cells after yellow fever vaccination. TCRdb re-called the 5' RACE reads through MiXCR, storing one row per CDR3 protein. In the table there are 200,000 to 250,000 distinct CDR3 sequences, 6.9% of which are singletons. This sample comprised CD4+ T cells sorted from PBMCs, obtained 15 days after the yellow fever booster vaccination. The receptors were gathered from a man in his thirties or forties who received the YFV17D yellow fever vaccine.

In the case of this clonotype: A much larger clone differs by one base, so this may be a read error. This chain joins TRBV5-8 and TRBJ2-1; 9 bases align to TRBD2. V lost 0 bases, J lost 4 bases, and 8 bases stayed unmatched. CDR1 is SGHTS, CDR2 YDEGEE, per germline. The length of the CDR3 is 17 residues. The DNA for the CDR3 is TGTGCCAGCAGCTTGGGACTAGCGGTTCTGACTTACAATGAGCAGTTCTTC. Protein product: CASSLGLAVLTYNEQFF.

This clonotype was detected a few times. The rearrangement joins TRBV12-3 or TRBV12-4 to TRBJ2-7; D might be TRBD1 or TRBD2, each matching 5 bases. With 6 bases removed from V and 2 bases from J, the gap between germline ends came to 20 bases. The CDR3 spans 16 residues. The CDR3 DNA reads TGTGCCAGCAGCCTCCTATCCGGGACCTCCACCTACGAGCAGTACTTC. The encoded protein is CASSLLSGTSTYEQYF.

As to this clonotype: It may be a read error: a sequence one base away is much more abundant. The CDR3 is CASSTSTGTGTEAFF. The CDR3 DNA follows: TGTGCCAGCTCAACCTCGACCGGGACAGGCACTGAAGCTTTCTTT. This rearrangement joins TRBV18 to TRBJ1-1; 8 nucleotides align to TRBD1. The CDR3 extends over 15 amino acids. The germline gives CDR1 KGHSH, CDR2 LQKENI. Losses at the gene ends were 5 bases for V and 4 bases for J; bases not matched to a gene: 9.

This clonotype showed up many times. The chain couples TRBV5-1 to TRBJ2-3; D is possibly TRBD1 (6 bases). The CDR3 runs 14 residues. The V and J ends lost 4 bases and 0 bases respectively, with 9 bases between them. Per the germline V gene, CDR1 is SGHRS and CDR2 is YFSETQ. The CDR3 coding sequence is TGCGCCAGCAGCCCGGGACATAGCACAGATACGCAGTATTTT. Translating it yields CASSPGHSTDTQYF.

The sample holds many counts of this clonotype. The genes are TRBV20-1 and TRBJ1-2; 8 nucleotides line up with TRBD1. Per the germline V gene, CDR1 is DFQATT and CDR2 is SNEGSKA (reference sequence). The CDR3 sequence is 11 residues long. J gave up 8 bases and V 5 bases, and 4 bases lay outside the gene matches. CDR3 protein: CSAVGQGGYTF. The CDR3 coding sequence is TGCAGTGCTGTCGGACAGGGAGGCTACACCTTC.

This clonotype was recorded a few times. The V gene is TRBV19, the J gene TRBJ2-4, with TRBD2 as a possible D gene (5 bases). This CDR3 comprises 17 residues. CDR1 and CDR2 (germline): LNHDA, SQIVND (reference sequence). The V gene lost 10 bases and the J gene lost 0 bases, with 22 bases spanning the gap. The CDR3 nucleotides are TGTGCCACCCAAGGACTCACCAAGGGCCTAGCCAAAAACATTCAGTACTTC. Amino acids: CATQGLTKGLAKNIQYF.

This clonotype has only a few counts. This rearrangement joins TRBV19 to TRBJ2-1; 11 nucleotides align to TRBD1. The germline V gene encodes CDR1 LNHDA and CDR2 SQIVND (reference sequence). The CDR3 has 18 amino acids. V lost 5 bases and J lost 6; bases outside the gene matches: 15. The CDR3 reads CASSLVYAGQGAVNEQFF. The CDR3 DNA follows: TGTGCCAGTAGTTTAGTATACGCTGGACAGGGGGCGGTCAATGAGCAGTTCTTC.

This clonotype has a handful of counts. The CDR3 DNA reads as TGTGCCAGCAGCCACAACAGGGCCTACACCTTC. Translated, it gives CASSHNRAYTF. The chain has TRBV5-6 and TRBJ1-2; D perhaps matches TRBD1 (6 bases). CDR3 length: 11 amino acids. Trimming cost V 4 bases and J 10 bases, with 11 bases left between them. CDR1 SGHDT and CDR2 YYEEEE come from the germline V gene.

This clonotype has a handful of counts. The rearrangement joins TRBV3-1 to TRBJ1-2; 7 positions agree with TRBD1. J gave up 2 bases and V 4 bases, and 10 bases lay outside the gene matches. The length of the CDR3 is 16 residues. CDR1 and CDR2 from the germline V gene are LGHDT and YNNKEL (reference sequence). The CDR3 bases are TGTGCCAGCAGCCTCCTGGGACAGACCAGAAACTATGGCTACACCTTC. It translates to CASSLLGQTRNYGYTF.

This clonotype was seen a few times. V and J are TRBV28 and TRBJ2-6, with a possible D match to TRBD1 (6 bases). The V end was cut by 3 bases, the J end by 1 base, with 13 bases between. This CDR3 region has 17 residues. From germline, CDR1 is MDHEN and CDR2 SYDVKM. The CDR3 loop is CASSFGGSLSGANVLTF. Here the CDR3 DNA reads TGTGCCAGCAGTTTTGGGGGCTCTCTGTCTGGGGCCAACGTCCTGACTTTC.

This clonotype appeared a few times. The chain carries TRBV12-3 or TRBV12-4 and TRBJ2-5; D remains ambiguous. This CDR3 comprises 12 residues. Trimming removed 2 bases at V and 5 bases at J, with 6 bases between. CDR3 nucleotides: TGTGCCAGCAGTTTACTCCCCGAGACCCAGTACTTC. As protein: CASSLLPETQYF.

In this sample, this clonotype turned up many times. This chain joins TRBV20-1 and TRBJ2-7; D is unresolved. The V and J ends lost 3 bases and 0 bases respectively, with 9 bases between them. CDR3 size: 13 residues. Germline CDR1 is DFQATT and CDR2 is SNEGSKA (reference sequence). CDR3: CSASLRSSYEQYF. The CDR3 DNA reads TGCAGTGCTAGCCTGAGGTCCTCCTACGAGCAGTACTTC.

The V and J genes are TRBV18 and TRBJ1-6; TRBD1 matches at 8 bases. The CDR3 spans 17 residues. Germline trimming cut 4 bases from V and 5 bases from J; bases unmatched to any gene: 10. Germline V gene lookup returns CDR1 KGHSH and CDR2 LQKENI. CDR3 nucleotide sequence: TGTGCCAGCTCACACGGACAGGGAGGTGTCGATAATTCACCCCTCCACTTT. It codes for CASSHGQGGVDNSPLHF.

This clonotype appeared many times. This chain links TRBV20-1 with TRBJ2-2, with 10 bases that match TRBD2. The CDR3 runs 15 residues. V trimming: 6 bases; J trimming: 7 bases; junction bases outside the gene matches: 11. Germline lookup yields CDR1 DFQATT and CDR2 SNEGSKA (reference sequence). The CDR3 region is CSAPLSGGAGGELFF. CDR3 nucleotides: TGCAGTGCCCCCCTCAGCGGGGGGGCCGGCGGGGAGCTGTTTTTT.

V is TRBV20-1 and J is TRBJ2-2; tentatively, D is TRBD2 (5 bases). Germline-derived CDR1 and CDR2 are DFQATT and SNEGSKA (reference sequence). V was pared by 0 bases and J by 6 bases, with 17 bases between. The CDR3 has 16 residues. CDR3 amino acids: CSARDTPGIRAGELFF. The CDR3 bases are TGCAGTGCTAGAGATACCCCCGGGATCCGCGCCGGGGAGCTGTTTTTT.

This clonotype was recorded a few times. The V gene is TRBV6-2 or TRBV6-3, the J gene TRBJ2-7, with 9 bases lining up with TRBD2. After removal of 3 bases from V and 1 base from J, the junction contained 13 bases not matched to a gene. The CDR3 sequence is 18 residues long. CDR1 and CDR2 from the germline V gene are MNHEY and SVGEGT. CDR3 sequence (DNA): TGTGCCAGCAGTTATTTATATTTGCGGGAGGGCCGATCCTACGAGCAGTACTTC. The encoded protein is CASSYLYLREGRSYEQYF.

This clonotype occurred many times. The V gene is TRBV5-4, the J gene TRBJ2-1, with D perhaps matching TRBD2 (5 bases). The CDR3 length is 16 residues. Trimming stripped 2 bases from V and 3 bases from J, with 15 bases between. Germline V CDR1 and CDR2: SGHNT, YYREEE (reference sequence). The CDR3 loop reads CASSFVSSSGYNEQFF. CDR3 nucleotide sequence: TGTGCCAGCAGCTTCGTAAGCAGCAGCGGCTACAATGAGCAGTTCTTC. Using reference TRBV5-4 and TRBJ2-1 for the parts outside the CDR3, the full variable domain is ETGVTQSPTHLIKTRGQQVTLRCSSQSGHNTVSWYQQALGQGPQFIFQYYREEENGRGNFPPRFSGLQFPNYSSELNVNALELDDSALYLCASSFVSSSGYNEQFFGPGTRLTVL.

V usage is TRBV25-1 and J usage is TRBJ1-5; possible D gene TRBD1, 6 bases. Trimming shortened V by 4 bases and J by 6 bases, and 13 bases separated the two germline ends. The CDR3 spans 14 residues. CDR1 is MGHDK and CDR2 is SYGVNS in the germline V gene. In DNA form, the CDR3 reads TGTGCCAGCAGTGGCCCCGGGGGCAGTCAGCCCCAGCATTTT. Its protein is CASSGPGGSQPQHF.

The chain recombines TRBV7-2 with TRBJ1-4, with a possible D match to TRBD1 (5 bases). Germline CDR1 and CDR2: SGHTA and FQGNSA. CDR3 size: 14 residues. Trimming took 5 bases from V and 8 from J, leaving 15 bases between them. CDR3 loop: CASSPRPGDEKLFF. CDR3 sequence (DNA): TGTGCCAGCAGCCCCCGGCCGGGGGACGAAAAACTGTTTTTT. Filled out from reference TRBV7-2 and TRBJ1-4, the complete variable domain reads GAGVSQSPSNKVTEKGKDVELRCDPISGHTALYWYRQSLGQGLEFLIYFQGNSAPDKSGLPSDRFSAERTGGSVSTLTIQRTQQEDSAVYLCASSPRPGDEKLFFGSGTQLSVL.

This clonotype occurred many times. CDR3 bases: TGCAGTGCTAGAGGCGACAGCTTTGGGGCCAACGTCCTGACTTTC. Its translation is CSARGDSFGANVLTF. This chain uses TRBV20-1 with TRBJ2-6; possibly TRBD1 for D (5 bases). CDR3 length: 15 amino acids. Trimming removed 1 base at V and 3 bases at J, with 10 bases between. Germline V lookup: CDR1 DFQATT, CDR2 SNEGSKA (reference sequence).

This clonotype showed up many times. Here the CDR3 reads CASSTLVGETQYF. The CDR3 nucleotides are TGTGCCAGCAGCACCCTGGTGGGAGAGACCCAGTACTTC. The chain links TRBV7-6 to TRBJ2-5, with D unresolved. The CDR3 has 13 residues. Germline CDR1 and CDR2: SGHVS and FNYEAQ. Trimming pared 5 bases from V and 4 bases from J, leaving 11 bases between.

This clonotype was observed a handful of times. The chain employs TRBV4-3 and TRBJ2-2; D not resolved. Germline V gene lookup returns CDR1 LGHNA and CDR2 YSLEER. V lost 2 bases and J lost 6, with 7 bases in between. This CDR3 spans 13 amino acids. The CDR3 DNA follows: TGCGCCAGCAGCCAACTTCACCCCGGGGAGCTGTTTTTT. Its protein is CASSQLHPGELFF.

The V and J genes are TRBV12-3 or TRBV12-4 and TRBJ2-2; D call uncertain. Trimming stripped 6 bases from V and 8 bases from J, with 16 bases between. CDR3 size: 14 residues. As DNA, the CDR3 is TGTGCCAGCAGAACCGAGGTCTCCAAAGGGGAGCTGTTTTTT. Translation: CASRTEVSKGELFF.

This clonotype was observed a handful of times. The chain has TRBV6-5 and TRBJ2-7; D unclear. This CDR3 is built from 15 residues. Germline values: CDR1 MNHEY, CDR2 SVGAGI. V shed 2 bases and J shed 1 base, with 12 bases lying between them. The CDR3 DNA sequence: TGTGCCAGCAGTTACCAAAGCAAGGGTTCCTACGAGCAGTACTTC. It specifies CASSYQSKGSYEQYF.

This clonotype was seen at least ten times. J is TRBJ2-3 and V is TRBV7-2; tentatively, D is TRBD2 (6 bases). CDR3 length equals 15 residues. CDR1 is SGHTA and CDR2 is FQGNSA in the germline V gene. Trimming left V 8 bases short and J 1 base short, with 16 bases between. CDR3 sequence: CASWVGLAGTDTQYF. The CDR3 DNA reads TGTGCCAGCTGGGTGGGGTTAGCGGGCACAGATACGCAGTATTTT.

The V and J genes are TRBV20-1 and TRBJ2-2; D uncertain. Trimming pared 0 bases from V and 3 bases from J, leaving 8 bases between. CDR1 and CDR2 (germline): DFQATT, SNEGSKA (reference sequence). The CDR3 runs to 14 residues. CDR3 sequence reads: CSARDRSHTGELFF. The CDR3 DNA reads TGCAGTGCTAGAGATCGCAGTCACACCGGGGAGCTGTTTTTT.

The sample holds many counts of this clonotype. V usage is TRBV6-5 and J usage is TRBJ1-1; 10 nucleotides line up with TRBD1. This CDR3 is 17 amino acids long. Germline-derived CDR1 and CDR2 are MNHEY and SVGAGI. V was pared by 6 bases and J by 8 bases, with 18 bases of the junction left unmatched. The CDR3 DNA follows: TGTGCCAGCAGCCCCAACCCACTGGGACAGGGGCCCCGGGAAGCTTTCTTT. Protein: CASSPNPLGQGPREAFF.